Each of the 29 T cell receptor beta chains below was sequenced from the same sample in a study of blood T cell repertoires in COVID-19. Sequenced by immunoSEQ multiplex PCR; TCRdb stores in-frame clones only, minus some. The table has about 170,000 clones, around 83% seen once. Material: PBMCs or T cells enriched from blood (not recorded which). Every receptor here comes from a woman between 45 and 65 years old in a cohort exposed to, infected with or recovered from COVID-19 (not recorded which).

V is TRBV5-6 and J is TRBJ1-5; tentative D call: TRBD1 (6 bases). V lost 4 bases, J lost 2 bases, and 13 bases lay in between. Germline V gene lookup returns CDR1 SGHDT and CDR2 YYEEEE. The CDR3 consists of 15 residues. The CDR3 sequence is CASSQRGAGNQPQHF. The CDR3 DNA follows: TGTGCCAGCAGCCAACGGGGGGCGGGCAATCAGCCCCAGCATTTT.

This clone was seen a single time. The chain joins TRBV12-3 or TRBV12-4 to TRBJ2-5, with 7 positions matching TRBD1. The CDR3 is 13 residues long. Trimming at V came to 6 bases and at J to 7 bases, leaving 8 bases not matched to a gene. The CDR3: CASRKGAVRTQYF. The CDR3 DNA reads TGTGCCAGCAGGAAGGGGGCAGTGAGGACCCAGTACTTC.

The chain couples TRBV28 to TRBJ1-5; D possibly corresponds to TRBD1 (5 bases). V was clipped by 11 bases and J by 3 bases, with 17 bases between them. The germline gives CDR1 MDHEN, CDR2 SYDVKM. The CDR3 is 14 amino acids. The CDR3 DNA reads as TGTGCCGTCAAATCGGGGGGGAACAATCAGCCCCAGCATTTT. Protein: CAVKSGGNNQPQHF.

J is TRBJ1-5 and V is TRBV9, with 8 bases aligning to TRBD1. CDR1 and CDR2 (germline): SGDLS, YYNGEE. The ends lost 0 bases at V and 5 bases at J; junction bases unmatched: 4. CDR3 length: 15 residues. CDR3 nucleotides: TGTGCCAGCAGCGTAGGCCAGGGGGCCGATCAGCCCCAGCATTTT. As protein: CASSVGQGADQPQHF.

This clone was seen only a few times. The J gene is TRBJ1-1, the V gene TRBV7-2; D may be TRBD1 (6 bases). Germline assignment: CDR1 SGHTA and CDR2 FQGNSA. The CDR3 is made up of 14 amino acids. The V and J ends lost 5 bases and 2 bases respectively, with 12 bases between them. CDR3 protein: CASSVRQVNTEAFF. DNA for the CDR3: TGTGCCAGCAGCGTCCGACAGGTTAACACTGAAGCTTTCTTT.

Points on this clone: The sample has other DNA sequences that encode this CDR3 too. The rearrangement links TRBV3-1 (or the pseudogene TRBV3-2) to TRBJ1-1; D remains ambiguous. The CDR3 sequence is 12 residues long. V lost 3 bases and J lost 5, with 7 bases in between. Germline-derived CDR1 and CDR2 are LGHDT and YNNKEL (reference sequence). DNA for the CDR3: TGTGCCAGCAGCCAGAGAGGGACTGAAGCTTTCTTT. Its protein is CASSQRGTEAFF.

This chain uses TRBV6-5 with TRBJ1-1; 10 nucleotides agree with TRBD1. After removal of 6 bases from V and 3 bases from J, the junction contained 7 bases not matched to a gene. This CDR3 comprises 15 residues. Germline V gene sequence: CDR1 MNHEY, CDR2 SVGAGI. This CDR3 is CASRHRDRGDTEAFF. The CDR3 DNA reads as TGTGCCAGCAGACACAGGGACAGGGGAGACACTGAAGCTTTCTTT.

V and J are TRBV24-1 and TRBJ2-1; TRBD1 might be the D (6 bases). From germline, CDR1 is KGHDR and CDR2 SFDVKD. The CDR3 is 14 amino acids. The germline V and J ends were trimmed by 7 bases and 5 bases, with 14 bases remaining between them. CDR3 in amino acids: CATRARDRNNEQFF. CDR3 DNA: TGTGCCACCAGGGCACGAGACAGGAACAATGAGCAGTTCTTC.

The CDR3 DNA follows: TGTGCCAGCAGCAATTCCAGGACAGGGGGTCAGCCCCAGCATTTT. Translation: CASSNSRTGGQPQHF. The chain couples TRBV21-1 to TRBJ1-5; the table's D call of TRBD1 was not tested on the DNA. TRBV21-1 corresponds to a pseudogene. The CDR3 is made up of 15 amino acids.

The J gene is TRBJ2-4, the V gene TRBV27, with D perhaps matching TRBD2 (6 bases). V lost 7 bases to trimming and J lost 6 bases, with 19 bases between them. The CDR3 is 15 residues long. Germline V gene lookup returns CDR1 MNHEY and CDR2 SMNVEV (reference sequence). The CDR3 region is CASKLGTPLGNIQYF. CDR3 bases: TGTGCCAGCAAACTAGGGACTCCGCTGGGAAACATTCAGTACTTC.

The chain has TRBV9 and TRBJ2-1, with 9 bases aligning to TRBD1. Unmatched junction bases numbered 2, after V lost 2 bases and J lost 2 bases. This CDR3 is built from 15 residues. The germline gives CDR1 SGDLS, CDR2 YYNGEE. CDR3 bases: TGTGCCAGCAGCGTGGGGACAGGGACCTACAATGAGCAGTTCTTC. Translating it yields CASSVGTGTYNEQFF.

The chain is built from TRBV18 and TRBJ2-1; possible D gene TRBD2, 7 bases. Germline loops: CDR1 KGHSH, CDR2 LQKENI. This CDR3 is built from 15 residues. Trimming pared 1 base from V and 2 bases from J, leaving 9 bases between. Here the CDR3 reads CASSPQGGAYNEQFF. The CDR3 DNA sequence: TGTGCCAGCTCACCACAGGGGGGGGCCTACAATGAGCAGTTCTTC.

The genes are TRBV5-1 and TRBJ2-7; 11 nucleotides match TRBD2. With 0 bases clipped from V and 7 bases from J, the junction kept 6 bases outside the gene matches. Germline-derived CDR1 and CDR2 are SGHRS and YFSETQ. The CDR3 consists of 15 residues. CDR3 in DNA: TGCGCCAGCAGCTTGGTTCTAGCGGGAGGAAGGGAGCAGTACTTC. This gives the protein CASSLVLAGGREQYF.

V usage is TRBV27 and J usage is TRBJ2-3, with 7 nucleotides matching TRBD2. J gave up 3 bases and V 0 bases, and 9 bases lay outside the gene matches. CDR1 and CDR2 from the germline V gene are MNHEY and SMNVEV (reference sequence). The CDR3 is made up of 17 amino acids. Written as DNA, the CDR3 is TGTGCCAGCAGTTTATCAACCGGGGGGTTTGAGACAGATACGCAGTATTTT. It encodes CASSLSTGGFETDTQYF.

The V gene is TRBV18, the J gene TRBJ1-5, with D perhaps matching TRBD1 (6 bases). Germline V lookup: CDR1 KGHSH, CDR2 LQKENI. V was trimmed by 0 bases and J by 5 bases, leaving 14 bases between them. The CDR3 length is 16 residues. The CDR3 DNA is TGTGCCAGCTCACCACCGGGGGCAGGGAGGGATCAGCCCCAGCATTTT. Encoded protein: CASSPPGAGRDQPQHF.

Details on this clone: A clone one base away is much larger, so this may be a read error. Other DNA sequences in this sample translate to the same CDR3. The J gene is TRBJ1-1, the V gene TRBV12-3 or TRBV12-4; the D gene is possibly TRBD1 (5 bases). The CDR3 consists of 13 residues. The V end lost 6 bases, the J end lost 1 base, and 9 bases lay between the germline ends. The CDR3 spells CASSPTGNTEAFF. The CDR3 DNA reads as TGTGCCAGCAGCCCTACAGGGAACACTGAAGCTTTCTTT.

In this sample, this clone turned up a few times. The CDR3 sequence: CASSLPGVDEQYF. The CDR3 nucleotides are TGTGCCAGCAGCTTACCGGGGGTGGACGAGCAGTACTTC. The V and J genes are TRBV5-4 and TRBJ2-7; tentative D call: TRBD2 (6 bases). Germline-derived CDR1 and CDR2 are SGHNT and YYREEE (reference sequence). The V end lost 2 bases, the J end lost 5 bases, and 11 bases lay between the germline ends. The CDR3 has 13 amino acids.

This chain uses TRBV25-1 with TRBJ1-4; D is ambiguous. The CDR3 extends over 12 amino acids. Germline V lookup: CDR1 MGHDK, CDR2 SYGVNS. V was shortened by 6 bases and J by 4 bases, with 6 bases between the two germline ends. This CDR3 reads CASRRGNEKLFF. The CDR3 DNA reads TGTGCCAGCAGAAGAGGTAATGAAAAACTGTTTTTT.

This rearrangement joins TRBV7-9 to TRBJ2-7; unclear D gene. Trimming removed 2 bases at V and 2 bases at J, with 4 bases between. CDR1 SEHNR and CDR2 FQNEAQ come from the germline V gene (reference sequence). This CDR3 region has 12 residues. The CDR3 sequence is CASSLTPYEQYF. In DNA, the CDR3 is TGTGCCAGCAGCTTAACTCCCTACGAGCAGTACTTC.

The rearrangement uses TRBV12-3 or TRBV12-4 and TRBJ1-2; 7 bases map to TRBD1. The V and J ends lost 0 bases and 11 bases, in that order; junction bases with no gene match: 6. CDR3 length: 13 amino acids. As DNA, the CDR3 is TGTGCCAGCAGTTTAGCGACCCCGACAGGGTACACCTTC. It codes for CASSLATPTGYTF.

The gene calls are TRBV28 and TRBJ1-5; 7 nucleotides align to TRBD1. This CDR3 contains 16 residues. Trimming at V came to 7 bases and at J to 7 bases, leaving 16 bases not matched to a gene. CDR1 and CDR2 (germline): MDHEN, SYDVKM. The CDR3: CASINSGRQGDQPQHF. The CDR3 region has the DNA TGTGCCAGCATTAATTCGGGTCGACAGGGCGACCAGCCCCAGCATTTT. Looking up the rest from reference TRBV28 and TRBJ1-5 gives the full variable domain: DVKVTQSSRYLVKRTGEKVFLECVQDMDHENMFWYRQDPGLGLRLIYFSYDVKMKEKGDIPEGYSVSREKKERFSLILESASTNQTSMYLCASINSGRQGDQPQHFGDGTRLSIL.

CDR3 residues: CASSSRGRTGNTIYF. In DNA, the CDR3 is TGTGCCAGCAGTAGTCGGGGGAGAACTGGAAACACCATATATTTT. This chain links TRBV2 with TRBJ1-3, with a weak D call TRBD1 (5 bases). From germline, CDR1 is SNHLY and CDR2 FYNNEI. The CDR3 contains 15 residues. The V and J ends lost 5 bases and 2 bases respectively, with 13 bases between them.

The genes are TRBV24-1 and TRBJ2-3; 7 nucleotides align to TRBD2. Germline V gives CDR1 KGHDR, CDR2 SFDVKD. V lost 4 bases to trimming and J lost 6 bases; unmatched junction nucleotides: 18. This CDR3 spans 18 amino acids. The CDR3 loop is CATSEASGPFAVRDTQYF. The DNA of the CDR3 is TGTGCCACCAGTGAAGCTAGCGGCCCTTTCGCGGTGAGGGATACGCAGTATTTT.

The chain carries TRBV7-2 and TRBJ2-2, with TRBD2 matching over 9 bases. CDR1 is SGHTA and CDR2 is FQGNSA in the germline V gene. Losses at the gene ends were 0 bases for V and 4 bases for J; bases not matched to a gene: 12. The CDR3 is 19 amino acids. The CDR3 coding sequence is TGTGCCAGCAGCTTAGCCCGCCGGACTAGCGTTCGTAGCACCGGGGAGCTGTTTTTT. Protein: CASSLARRTSVRSTGELFF.

This clone came up once. This chain links TRBV3-1 (or the pseudogene TRBV3-2) with TRBJ2-6, with 9 bases lining up with TRBD1. V dropped 4 bases and J dropped 4; count of bases not matched to a gene: 2. Germline CDR1 LGHDT, CDR2 YNNKEL (reference sequence). CDR3 length: 15 amino acids. Here the CDR3 reads CASSLQGAGANVLTF. The CDR3 DNA reads as TGTGCCAGCAGCCTACAGGGGGCCGGGGCCAACGTCCTGACTTTC.

The rearrangement links TRBV20-1 to TRBJ1-6; D remains ambiguous. The CDR3 totals 11 residues. CDR1 and CDR2 from the germline V gene are DFQATT and SNEGSKA (reference sequence). Trimming left V 4 bases short and J 8 bases short, with 6 bases between. CDR3 in amino acids: CSATLDSPLHF. The DNA for the CDR3 is TGCAGTGCTACCCTCGATTCACCCCTCCACTTT.

This clone was seen only once. The genes are TRBV6-5 and TRBJ2-7; 12 bases are shared with TRBD2. The CDR3 runs to 14 residues. Losses at the gene ends were 7 bases for V and 5 bases for J; bases not matched to a gene: 6. Germline V CDR1 and CDR2: MNHEY, SVGAGI. This CDR3 is CASMMTSGSHEQYF. DNA of the CDR3: TGTGCCAGCATGATGACTAGCGGGAGCCACGAGCAGTACTTC.

The table lists this clone with a few counts. J is TRBJ1-5 and V is TRBV7-8; no firm D call. Trimming cost V 3 bases and J 0 bases, with 6 bases left between them. Germline V gives CDR1 SGHVS, CDR2 FQNEAQ. This CDR3 comprises 14 residues. CDR3 in DNA: TGTGCCAGCAGCTTCCTCGGTAGCAATCAGCCCCAGCATTTT. Translation gives CASSFLGSNQPQHF. Full variable domain (missing parts from reference TRBV7-8 and TRBJ1-5): GAGVSQSPRYKVAKRGQDVALRCDPISGHVSLFWYQQALGQGPEFLTYFQNEAQLDKSGLPSDRFFAERPEGSVSTLKIQRTQQEDSAVYLCASSFLGSNQPQHFGDGTRLSIL.

The V call is TRBV19, the J call TRBJ1-6; D call uncertain. This CDR3 contains 12 residues. CDR1 and CDR2 from the germline V gene are LNHDA and SQIVND (reference sequence). V was cut by 3 bases and J by 7 bases, with 4 bases left in between. CDR3 region: CASSIPNSPLHF. Here the CDR3 DNA reads TGTGCCAGTAGTATTCCGAATTCACCCCTCCACTTT.